These 32 T cell receptor beta chains were sequenced from one sample in a study of blood T cell repertoires in COVID-19. The table came from immunoSEQ multiplex PCR; TCRdb's copy has only in-frame clones and leaves some out. In the table there are around 200,000 clones, 85% to 90% of which are singletons. The sample was peripheral blood. These receptors all stem from a man aged 35 to 55 with active or convalescent COVID-19.

The V call is TRBV24-1, the J call TRBJ2-2; 8 bases map to TRBD1. After removal of 4 bases from V and 3 bases from J, the junction contained 6 bases not matched to a gene. This CDR3 comprises 16 residues. Germline V gene lookup returns CDR1 KGHDR and CDR2 SFDVKD. As DNA, the CDR3 is TGTGCCACCAGTGAGTTGGGGACAGGAGACACCGGGGAGCTGTTTTTT. Translating gives CATSELGTGDTGELFF.

V gene TRBV24-1 combines with J gene TRBJ2-2; D is perhaps TRBD1 (5 bases). V was clipped by 3 bases and J by 1 base, with 14 bases between them. The germline V gene encodes CDR1 KGHDR and CDR2 SFDVKD. The CDR3 totals 17 residues. CDR3 sequence reads: CATSDRNRQLNTGELFF. The CDR3 DNA follows: TGTGCCACCAGTGATCGAAACAGACAGCTGAACACCGGGGAGCTGTTTTTT.

This clone was seen once. Additional DNA sequences in this sample encode the identical CDR3. This sequence joins TRBV4-1 and TRBJ1-5; D is unresolved. V lost 8 bases and J lost 4, with 12 bases in between. CDR1 and CDR2 from the germline V gene are MGHRA and YSYEKL. The CDR3 runs 13 residues. The CDR3 sequence: CASSPEANQPQHF. The DNA for the CDR3 is TGCGCCAGCTCCCCCGAGGCGAATCAGCCCCAGCATTTT.

This chain uses TRBV21-1 with TRBJ1-6. TRBV21-1 counts as a pseudogene. The CDR3 sequence is 16 residues long. CDR3 coding DNA: TGTGCCAGCAGCAAGAGCCGGAGCTCCTATAATTCACCCCTCCACTTT. It specifies CASSKSRSSYNSPLHF.

This clone showed up just a few times. The V gene is TRBV5-4, the J gene TRBJ2-7, with TRBD1 matching over 9 bases. V dropped 0 bases and J dropped 7; count of bases not matched to a gene: 8. This CDR3 region has 15 residues. Germline values: CDR1 SGHNT, CDR2 YYREEE (reference sequence). The CDR3 loop reads CASSLAGTGPLEQYF. DNA of the CDR3: TGTGCCAGCAGCTTGGCCGGGACAGGGCCCCTGGAGCAGTACTTC.

This clone was counted a few times. CDR3: CASSPQEGNTGELFF. In DNA form, the CDR3 reads TGCGCCAGCAGCCCGCAAGAGGGCAACACCGGGGAGCTGTTTTTT. The rearrangement joins TRBV5-1 to TRBJ2-2, with D tentatively TRBD2 (5 bases). The CDR3 extends over 15 amino acids. The V gene lost 4 bases and the J gene lost 2 bases, with 12 bases spanning the gap. The V gene's germline CDR1 is SGHRS and CDR2 YFSETQ.

This chain joins TRBV7-9 and TRBJ2-1; TRBD1 agrees at 8 bases. Germline V lookup: CDR1 SEHNR, CDR2 FQNEAQ (reference sequence). There are 16 residues in the CDR3. V lost 5 bases and J lost 2; bases outside the gene matches: 8. CDR3 protein: CASSPAGTGAYNEQFF. Written as DNA, the CDR3 is TGTGCCAGCAGCCCCGCCGGGACAGGAGCCTACAATGAGCAGTTCTTC.

The rearrangement links TRBV7-2 to TRBJ2-7; 9 nucleotides align to TRBD1. J gave up 4 bases and V 1 base, and 8 bases lay outside the gene matches. This CDR3 contains 16 residues. Germline loops: CDR1 SGHTA, CDR2 FQGNSA. The CDR3: CASSLVGQGANYEQYF. CDR3 nucleotides: TGTGCCAGCAGCTTAGTGGGACAGGGAGCCAATTACGAGCAGTACTTC.

The chain has TRBV19 and TRBJ2-1; 8 bases agree with TRBD1. The CDR3 totals 13 residues. Germline V lookup: CDR1 LNHDA, CDR2 SQIVND (reference sequence). J lost 9 bases, V lost 6 bases, and 7 bases had no gene match. CDR3 DNA: TGTGCCAGTAGCCCCCAGGGGGCTCTTGAGCAGTTCTTC. Translation: CASSPQGALEQFF.

This rearrangement joins TRBV6-5 to TRBJ2-3, with TRBD1 identical over 9 bases. Germline loops: CDR1 MNHEY, CDR2 SVGAGI. This CDR3 contains 14 residues. Trimming at V came to 6 bases and at J to 6 bases, leaving 7 bases not matched to a gene. In nucleotides, the CDR3 is TGTGCCAGCAGCCCCCGTGACAGGGGGGATACGCAGTATTTT. This codes for CASSPRDRGDTQYF.

The rearrangement links TRBV6-2 or TRBV6-3 to TRBJ2-5; TRBD1 matches 8 bases. Near its end, the DNA agrees better with TRBJ2-7, so the J call may be wrong. Germline V gives CDR1 MNHEY, CDR2 SVGEGT. The CDR3 has 14 residues. As DNA, the CDR3 is TGTGCCAGCAGTTACGGGACAGGACACTACGAGCAGTACTTC. The encoded protein is CASSYGTGHYEQYF.

V usage is TRBV30 and J usage is TRBJ2-5; D gene uncertain. The CDR3 runs 14 residues. V lost 2 bases to trimming and J lost 5 bases, with 15 bases between them. Germline V gene lookup returns CDR1 GTSNPN and CDR2 SVGIG (reference sequence). CDR3 sequence: CAWSWSRISETQYF. CDR3 sequence (DNA): TGTGCCTGGAGTTGGTCCAGAATATCGGAGACCCAGTACTTC.

The V gene is TRBV14, the J gene TRBJ1-1; no definite D call. There are 13 residues in the CDR3. V was cut by 0 bases and J by 6 bases, with 8 bases left in between. CDR1 SGHDN and CDR2 FVKESK come from the germline V gene. CDR3 in amino acids: CASSQESRAEAFF. DNA for the CDR3: TGTGCCAGCAGCCAAGAGTCGAGGGCTGAAGCTTTCTTT.

Only one count was recorded for this clone. This sequence joins TRBV7-6 and TRBJ2-2, with D maybe TRBD2 (5 bases). The germline V and J ends were trimmed by 5 bases and 4 bases, with 17 bases remaining between them. There are 16 residues in the CDR3. The germline V gene has CDR1 SGHVS and CDR2 FNYEAQ. Here the CDR3 DNA reads TGTGCCAGCAGCCCAACAACAGCGGAGTTCACCGGGGAGCTGTTTTTT. This encodes CASSPTTAEFTGELFF.

This clone appeared a few times. The chain couples TRBV4-3 to TRBJ1-5, with D unresolved. The CDR3 has 15 residues. Looked up from germline, CDR1 is LGHNA and CDR2 is YSLEER. V lost 4 bases to trimming and J lost 4 bases, with 14 bases between them. Written as DNA, the CDR3 is TGCGCCAGCAGCCCTATAGCGGCAGGTAATCAGCCCCAGCATTTT. It specifies CASSPIAAGNQPQHF.

This chain links TRBV11-3 with TRBJ1-6; D not resolved. V was shortened by 8 bases and J by 7 bases, with 18 bases between the two germline ends. This CDR3 region has 15 residues. Germline V lookup: CDR1 SGHNT, CDR2 YENEEA. The CDR3: CASGRRMGDNSPLHF. DNA for the CDR3: TGTGCCAGCGGTCGTCGTATGGGAGACAATTCACCCCTCCACTTT.

In DNA, the CDR3 is TGTGCCAGCAGTGAAAATTCACCGGGACAGGGATTTTCAGATACGCAGTATTTT. This sequence encodes CASSENSPGQGFSDTQYF. The chain carries TRBV2 and TRBJ2-3; TRBD1 agrees at 9 bases. CDR3 size: 18 residues. Looked up from germline, CDR1 is SNHLY and CDR2 is FYNNEI. Germline trimming cut 2 bases from V and 4 bases from J; bases unmatched to any gene: 13. The whole variable domain, filled in from reference TRBV2 and TRBJ2-3, reads EPEVTQTPSHQVTQMGQEVILRCVPISNHLYFYWYRQILGQKVEFLVSFYNNEISEKSEIFDDQFSVERPDGSNFTLKIRSTKLEDSAMYFCASSENSPGQGFSDTQYFGPGTRLTVL.

The chain combines TRBV5-6 with TRBJ1-5; D is unresolved. Deletions cut 1 base from V and 4 bases from J, with 9 bases between. The length of the CDR3 is 14 residues. Germline V gene sequence: CDR1 SGHDT, CDR2 YYEEEE. CDR3 protein: CASSLRGRNQPQHF. In DNA, the CDR3 is TGTGCCAGCAGCTTGAGAGGGAGGAATCAGCCCCAGCATTTT. The whole variable domain, remainder taken from reference TRBV5-6 and TRBJ1-5, is DAGVTQSPTHLIKTRGQQVTLRCSPKSGHDTVSWYQQALGQGPQFIFQYYEEEERQRGNFPDRFSGHQFPNYSSELNVNALLLGDSALYLCASSLRGRNQPQHFGDGTRLSIL.

The chain links TRBV5-4 to TRBJ1-3; TRBD1 matches 8 bases. Germline V gene lookup returns CDR1 SGHNT and CDR2 YYREEE (reference sequence). The CDR3 extends over 18 amino acids. J lost 1 base, V lost 2 bases, and 11 bases had no gene match. The CDR3 loop is CASSFSARGLYSGNTIYF. CDR3 coding DNA: TGTGCCAGCAGCTTCAGCGCCAGGGGGCTCTATTCTGGAAACACCATATATTTT.

The chain uses TRBV5-1 and TRBJ1-2; 9 bases line up with TRBD1. The CDR3 is 14 amino acids. J lost 8 bases, V lost 4 bases, and 9 bases had no gene match. The germline V gene has CDR1 SGHRS and CDR2 YFSETQ. CDR3 protein: CASSRGTGLGGYTF. As DNA, the CDR3 is TGCGCCAGCAGCAGGGGGACAGGGTTGGGAGGCTACACCTTC.

V and J are TRBV28 and TRBJ1-2, with D perhaps matching TRBD1 (5 bases). V was cut by 5 bases and J by 4 bases, with 11 bases left in between. The CDR3 runs 13 residues. Germline values: CDR1 MDHEN, CDR2 SYDVKM. CDR3 in amino acids: CASSPTGFYGYTF. In DNA form, the CDR3 reads TGTGCCAGCAGTCCAACAGGATTCTATGGCTACACCTTC.

The genes are TRBV30 and TRBJ2-3; 8 bases are a match to TRBD2. The germline CDR1 and CDR2 sequences are GTSNPN and SVGIG (reference sequence). With 6 bases clipped from V and 4 bases from J, the junction kept 6 bases outside the gene matches. The CDR3 covers 13 residues. CDR3 residues: CACWTSRADTQYF. The CDR3 nucleotides read TGTGCCTGTTGGACTAGCAGGGCAGATACGCAGTATTTT.

The chain joins TRBV7-8 to TRBJ1-5; D is perhaps TRBD1 (6 bases). Germline V CDR1 and CDR2: SGHVS, FQNEAQ. Trimming took 3 bases from V and 7 from J, leaving 10 bases between them. The CDR3 has 13 amino acids. Here the CDR3 reads CASSLHQGQPQHF. The CDR3 coding sequence is TGTGCCAGCAGCTTGCATCAGGGGCAGCCCCAGCATTTT. Filled out from reference TRBV7-8 and TRBJ1-5, the complete variable domain reads GAGVSQSPRYKVAKRGQDVALRCDPISGHVSLFWYQQALGQGPEFLTYFQNEAQLDKSGLPSDRFFAERPEGSVSTLKIQRTQQEDSAVYLCASSLHQGQPQHFGDGTRLSIL.

This chain links TRBV5-1 with TRBJ1-5; 11 bases map to TRBD1. CDR3 size: 16 residues. Germline V gene data show CDR1 as SGHRS and CDR2 as YFSETQ. With V trimmed by 5 bases and J by 1 base, 5 bases remained unmatched. For the CDR3, the DNA is TGCGCCAGCAGATTTGGGACAGGGGGAAGCAATCAGCCCCAGCATTTT. It translates to CASRFGTGGSNQPQHF. The whole variable domain, filled in from reference TRBV5-1 and TRBJ1-5, reads KAGVTQTPRYLIKTRGQQVTLSCSPISGHRSVSWYQQTPGQGLQFLFEYFSETQRNKGNFPGRFSGRQFSNSRSEMNVSTLELGDSALYLCASRFGTGGSNQPQHFGDGTRLSIL.

V usage is TRBV5-8 and J usage is TRBJ1-4; 7 bases agree with TRBD1. The CDR3 has 17 amino acids. The germline gives CDR1 SGHTS, CDR2 YDEGEE. After removal of 5 bases from V and 0 bases from J, the junction contained 10 bases not matched to a gene. The CDR3 coding sequence is TGTGCCAGCAGACCTTACATCGGGACAGCAACTAATGAAAAACTGTTTTTT. The encoded protein is CASRPYIGTATNEKLFF.

The rearrangement joins TRBV3-1 (or the pseudogene TRBV3-2) to TRBJ2-3, with a tentative D call TRBD2 (5 bases). Germline-derived CDR1 and CDR2 are LGHDT and YNNKEL (reference sequence). Trimming left V 8 bases short and J 1 base short, with 19 bases between. The CDR3 extends over 16 amino acids. For the CDR3, the DNA is TGTGCCAGCGATAAGGGTTCGGGGTATGGCACAGATACGCAGTATTTT. As protein: CASDKGSGYGTDTQYF.

The DNA of the CDR3 is TGTGCCAGCAATACAGGGTCTGGGGCCAACGTCCTGACTTTC. This gives the protein CASNTGSGANVLTF. The V gene is TRBV6-5, the J gene TRBJ2-6; possibly TRBD1 for D (6 bases). V was pared by 7 bases and J by 1 base, with 8 bases between. Germline V gene sequence: CDR1 MNHEY, CDR2 SVGAGI. The CDR3 length is 14 residues.

V and J are TRBV7-9 and TRBJ2-7; D is unclear. Deletions cut 4 bases from V and 3 bases from J, with 7 bases between. The germline V gene encodes CDR1 SEHNR and CDR2 FQNEAQ (reference sequence). The CDR3 runs to 12 residues. CDR3 nucleotide sequence: TGTGCCAGCAGCTACCTAGACTACGAGCAGTACTTC. Protein: CASSYLDYEQYF.

The rearrangement uses TRBV28 and TRBJ1-2, with no clear D. Germline loops: CDR1 MDHEN, CDR2 SYDVKM. With 8 bases removed from V and 3 bases from J, the gap between germline ends came to 10 bases. The CDR3 runs 12 residues. CDR3 region: CASAWADYGYTF. As DNA, the CDR3 is TGTGCCAGCGCGTGGGCAGACTATGGCTACACCTTC.

V usage is TRBV7-2 and J usage is TRBJ1-1; TRBD1 aligns across 8 bases. Germline CDR1 SGHTA, CDR2 FQGNSA. V shed 5 bases and J 4 bases; nucleotides not matched to a gene: 6. The CDR3 is 14 residues long. CDR3 residues: CASSPRTGLTEAFF. The CDR3 region has the DNA TGTGCCAGCAGCCCCCGGACAGGGCTCACTGAAGCTTTCTTT.

The chain combines TRBV5-1 with TRBJ2-5, with 8 positions matching TRBD2. Germline CDR1 and CDR2: SGHRS and YFSETQ. The CDR3 is 14 amino acids. The V segment lost 5 bases and the J segment 3 bases; nucleotides outside the gene matches: 6. The CDR3 DNA reads as TGCGCCAGCAGAATCGGGGGGGCGGAAGAGACCCAGTACTTC. Translating gives CASRIGGAEETQYF.

The chain couples TRBV13 to TRBJ2-7, with TRBD2 matching 7 bases. The V segment lost 3 bases and the J segment 0 bases; nucleotides outside the gene matches: 8. CDR1 and CDR2 from the germline V gene are PRHDT and FYEKMQ (reference sequence). This CDR3 is built from 16 residues. The CDR3: CASSFWSVAGSYEQYF. CDR3 bases: TGTGCCAGCAGCTTCTGGTCTGTAGCGGGCTCCTACGAGCAGTACTTC.